This TCR beta chain was identified during a study of cytomegalovirus exposure and HLA in healthy donors. Study outcomes and limitations: An ancestry cluster, one associated with Asian ancestry, reportedly showed fewer N-insertions than the roughly 670-donor mean in a later analysis. The study labeled 150 to 200 TCR beta chains cytomegalovirus-associated. Highly shared sequence variants in one cluster were likely a sequencing artifact. While the bulk of TCR sequences proved rare, some public TCRs turned up in many donors.

Primers: 60 Vbeta forward and 13 Jbeta reverse. Clones were read by immunoSEQ multiplex PCR, and TCRdb kept only the in-frame ones, dropping some. Altogether about 120,000 clones are present, 81% being singletons, with the ten largest covering less than 2.5%. Regarding this clone: Antigen unknown.

V gave up 4 bases and J gave up 7 bases; unmatched junction bases: 17. Germline V gene data show CDR1 as SGHNT and CDR2 as YYREEE (reference sequence). CDR3 size: 16 residues. Sequenced input: PBMCs. This receptor was identified in a woman aged 35 to 49 in good health and CMV-seronegative. The V gene is TRBV5-4, the J gene TRBJ2-7; 7 bases fit TRBD2. The CDR3 DNA reads TGTGCCAGCAGCCCAGCGGGGTCAGGGAGGTTTGGGGAGCAGTACTTC. Protein sequence: CASSPAGSGRFGEQYF.